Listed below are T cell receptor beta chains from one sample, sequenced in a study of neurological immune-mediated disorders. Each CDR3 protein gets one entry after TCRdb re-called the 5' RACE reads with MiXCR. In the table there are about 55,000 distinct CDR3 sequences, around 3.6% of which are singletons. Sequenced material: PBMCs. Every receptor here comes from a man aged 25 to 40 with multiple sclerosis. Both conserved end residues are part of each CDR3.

CDR3 protein: CSARGDRGRDEQYF; J gene: TRBJ2-7; V gene: TRBV20-1
CDR3 protein: CSGTSGGAEDTQYF; J gene: TRBJ2-3; V gene: TRBV20-1
CDR3 protein: CASSPNQVEQYF; J gene: TRBJ2-7; V gene: TRBV27
CDR3 protein: CASSRTGGEQYF; J gene: TRBJ2-7; V gene: TRBV5-1
CDR3 protein: CASSLSRIDREPTYEQYF; J gene: TRBJ2-7; V gene: TRBV28
CDR3 protein: CASSLEWGPQYF; J gene: TRBJ2-7; V gene: TRBV7-9
CDR3 protein: CASSYFTDRLNTEAFF; J gene: TRBJ1-1; V gene: TRBV6-5
CDR3 protein: CASSQVGQGASGYTF; J gene: TRBJ1-2; V gene: TRBV3-1
CDR3 protein: CASSFGQGTYEQYF; J gene: TRBJ2-7; V gene: TRBV5-1
CDR3 protein: CASSRTSGGLLTGELFF; J gene: TRBJ2-2; V gene: TRBV7-8
CDR3 protein: CASSYSGLAGTGYEQYF; J gene: TRBJ2-7; V gene: TRBV6-5
CDR3 protein: CASRESMNTEAFF; J gene: TRBJ1-1; V gene: TRBV28
CDR3 protein: CASRQDGSTIYF; J gene: TRBJ1-3; V gene: TRBV6-6
CDR3 protein: CASSEDGTGILYNSPLNF; J gene: TRBJ1-6; V gene: TRBV2
CDR3 protein: CASSLAQDRGFGYTF; J gene: TRBJ1-2; V gene: TRBV11-2
CDR3 protein: CASSGQVNTEAFF; J gene: TRBJ1-1; V gene: TRBV19
CDR3 protein: CSARSPPYNEQFF; J gene: TRBJ2-1; V gene: TRBV20-1
CDR3 protein: CASSLDQGPGEQFF; J gene: TRBJ2-1; V gene: TRBV5-1
CDR3 protein: CATSRGAGSRTEAFF; J gene: TRBJ1-1; V gene: TRBV15
CDR3 protein: CASRLLAEGGGGEQFF; J gene: TRBJ2-1; V gene: TRBV6-5
CDR3 protein: CASSERRNTGELFF; J gene: TRBJ2-2; V gene: TRBV2
CDR3 protein: CASRRTGTGELFF; J gene: TRBJ2-2; V gene: TRBV27
CDR3 protein: CASGRTGGVAGRRSSYNEQFF; J gene: TRBJ2-1; V gene: TRBV12-3/TRBV12-4
CDR3 protein: CASNTPATGKNQPQHF; J gene: TRBJ1-5; V gene: TRBV28
CDR3 protein: CASSWTGTGGGETQYF; J gene: TRBJ2-5; V gene: TRBV12-3/TRBV12-4
CDR3 protein: CASGKQPYGYTF; J gene: TRBJ1-2; V gene: TRBV6-2/TRBV6-3
CDR3 protein: CASSSGPGNEKLFF; J gene: TRBJ1-4; V gene: TRBV7-2
CDR3 protein: CASSGTGFQPQNF; J gene: TRBJ1-5; V gene: TRBV25-1
CDR3 protein: CASSLVAETEAFF; J gene: TRBJ1-1; V gene: TRBV7-9
CDR3 protein: CASNTPTSSEQYF; J gene: TRBJ2-7; V gene: TRBV6-6
CDR3 protein: CASSYRVDSANTGELFF; J gene: TRBJ2-2; V gene: TRBV6-2/TRBV6-3
CDR3 protein: CASSLGMGLGNSPLHF; J gene: TRBJ1-6; V gene: TRBV7-2
CDR3 protein: CASSSRMGQNTEAFF; J gene: TRBJ1-1; V gene: TRBV11-2
CDR3 protein: CAWSVDTEAFF; J gene: TRBJ1-1; V gene: TRBV30
CDR3 protein: CASSGNSDTQYF; J gene: TRBJ2-3; V gene: TRBV7-9
CDR3 protein: CASSLGSGYGYTF; J gene: TRBJ1-2; V gene: TRBV7-9
CDR3 protein: CASSALGEKLFF; J gene: TRBJ1-4; V gene: TRBV6-6
CDR3 protein: CASSYRSLGAKSYGYTF; J gene: TRBJ1-2; V gene: TRBV6-2/TRBV6-3